The present entry profiles one T cell receptor (beta chain) with its context. The data belong to a study of blood T cell repertoires in COVID-19. Study context: Whether acute or convalescent, the COVID-19 samples came from the United States, Italy and Spain. From T cells, B-cell-depleted T cells, or PBMCs came the material, which was cDNA or gDNA.

In the source study's methods: The assay estimated nucleated cells by amplifying reference gene primers. Clones were read by immunoSEQ multiplex PCR, and TCRdb kept only the in-frame ones, dropping some. Clone size and V and J calls were adopted from that table, with D and trimming inferred from the DNA. The sample includes fewer than 200,000 clones, 88% of them seen just once. This CDR3 is built from 15 residues. Germline V CDR1 and CDR2: MDHEN, SYDVKM. The ends lost 7 bases at V and 3 bases at J; junction bases unmatched: 6. The specimen was PBMCs or T cells enriched from blood (not recorded which). V gene TRBV28 combines with J gene TRBJ1-4; 9 bases are shared with TRBD1. This sequence originates from a woman aged 18-30 years who had recovered from COVID-19. CDR3 in amino acids: CASTKRQGANEKLFF. The CDR3 coding sequence is TGTGCCAGCACCAAACGACAGGGGGCTAATGAAAAACTGTTTTTT.